Listed here are 29 T cell receptor beta chains from one sample, sequenced in a study of shared clonotypes between healthy human individuals. Measured with immunoSEQ multiplex PCR; TCRdb has only the in-frame clones, and not every one. The sample carries 2 million to 2.5 million clones, 80% to 95% recorded once. The sequencing sample was made of naive CD4+ T cells from PBMCs. Subset denoted: CD45RA+ positively selected. Every receptor here comes from a man between 18 and 35 years old in good health. Some clones in this sample may be carry-over from other donors' samples.

The chain employs TRBV18 and TRBJ2-1; D perhaps matches TRBD2 (6 bases). Germline V lookup: CDR1 KGHSH, CDR2 LQKENI. There are 15 residues in the CDR3. V gave up 3 bases and J gave up 10 bases, with 19 bases separating them. The CDR3 region is CASSPRDSSLGEQFF. The DNA for the CDR3 is TGTGCCAGCTCACCGAGGGACTCCTCCCTCGGCGAGCAGTTCTTC.

The CDR3, as DNA: TGTGCCAGCAGCCCACGCCTCGGACAGGGATTCTTATCCACTGAAGCTTTCTTT. It codes for CASSPRLGQGFLSTEAFF. The rearrangement uses TRBV7-2 and TRBJ1-1; 8 bases match TRBD1. The junction had 18 bases not matched to a gene; V was cut back by 5 bases and J by 4 bases. This CDR3 has 18 amino acids. The V gene's germline CDR1 is SGHTA and CDR2 FQGNSA.

The chain combines TRBV6-5 with TRBJ2-1, with 10 bases fitting TRBD2. The length of the CDR3 is 15 residues. Looked up from germline, CDR1 is MNHEY and CDR2 is SVGAGI. The ends lost 6 bases at V and 5 bases at J; junction bases unmatched: 7. Here the CDR3 reads CASRSSSGGNNEQFF. CDR3 in DNA: TGTGCCAGCAGGTCATCTAGCGGGGGCAACAATGAGCAGTTCTTC.

This chain links TRBV7-2 with TRBJ2-7; the match to TRBD2 covers 7 bases. The CDR3 sequence is 15 residues long. With 6 bases clipped from V and 2 bases from J, the junction kept 10 bases outside the gene matches. Germline V gene data show CDR1 as SGHTA and CDR2 as FQGNSA. The DNA for the CDR3 is TGTGCCAGCAGTATAGTTGCGGGAGACCCCTACGAGCAGTACTTC. This sequence encodes CASSIVAGDPYEQYF.

The J gene is TRBJ2-7, the V gene TRBV5-5; 7 positions match TRBD1. From germline, CDR1 is SGHKS and CDR2 YYEKEE (reference sequence). The junction had 19 bases not matched to a gene; V was cut back by 4 bases and J by 3 bases. This CDR3 is built from 18 residues. The CDR3 spells CASSPRQGHLGVLYEQYF. DNA of the CDR3: TGTGCCAGCAGCCCCCGACAGGGACACCTCGGGGTCCTCTACGAGCAGTACTTC. Full variable domain (rest looked up from reference TRBV5-5 and TRBJ2-7): DAGVTQSPTHLIKTRGQQVTLRCSPISGHKSVSWYQQVLGQGPQFIFQYYEKEERGRGNFPDRFSARQFPNYSSELNVNALLLGDSALYLCASSPRQGHLGVLYEQYFGPGTRLTVT.

This rearrangement joins TRBV14 to TRBJ2-7; D gene ambiguous. CDR1 is SGHDN, CDR2 FVKESK, per germline. Between the trimmed V and J ends, which lost 1 base and 2 bases, there was a span of 9 bases. This CDR3 region has 14 residues. CDR3 sequence: CASSQAGHTYEQYF. The CDR3 nucleotides read TGTGCCAGCAGCCAAGCAGGCCATACCTACGAGCAGTACTTC.

Comments on this clone: This sample includes further DNA sequences coding for the same CDR3. The chain links TRBV2 to TRBJ1-5, with D maybe TRBD1 (5 bases). The CDR3 totals 12 residues. Per the germline V gene, CDR1 is SNHLY and CDR2 is FYNNEI. Trimming took 7 bases from V and 4 from J, leaving 8 bases between them. CDR3 region: CASKGSNQPQHF. The CDR3 region has the DNA TGTGCCAGCAAGGGGTCTAATCAGCCCCAGCATTTT.

This clone showed up just once. The rearrangement joins TRBV9 to TRBJ2-1, with 9 nucleotides matching TRBD2. The CDR3 runs 15 residues. From germline, CDR1 is SGDLS and CDR2 YYNGEE. Unmatched junction bases numbered 6, after V lost 4 bases and J lost 4 bases. The CDR3 region is CASSPREGLYNEQFF. CDR3 coding DNA: TGTGCCAGCAGCCCGCGGGAGGGGCTTTACAATGAGCAGTTCTTC.

The chain couples TRBV27 to TRBJ1-4; D perhaps matches TRBD1 (6 bases). Between the trimmed V and J ends, which lost 3 bases and 8 bases, there was a span of 19 bases. Germline values: CDR1 MNHEY, CDR2 SMNVEV (reference sequence). The CDR3 is 16 residues long. The CDR3, as DNA: TGTGCCAGCAGTTTCGGGGGCGTGATAGGAGTCGAAAAACTGTTTTTT. Its protein product is CASSFGGVIGVEKLFF. Full variable domain (remainder filled in from reference TRBV27 and TRBJ1-4): EAQVTQNPRYLITVTGKKLTVTCSQNMNHEYMSWYRQDPGLGLRQIYYSMNVEVTDKGDVPEGYKVSRKEKRNFPLILESPSPNQTSLYFCASSFGGVIGVEKLFFGSGTQLSVL.

The rearrangement joins TRBV4-1 to TRBJ2-3; D uncertain. The germline gives CDR1 MGHRA, CDR2 YSYEKL. V was trimmed by 5 bases and J by 4 bases, leaving 22 bases between them. The CDR3 has 17 amino acids. The chain's CDR3 is CASSSPGAYGFADTQYF. The DNA for the CDR3 is TGCGCCAGCAGCTCGCCCGGAGCATACGGTTTCGCAGATACGCAGTATTTT.

The chain carries TRBV19 and TRBJ2-1; 10 nucleotides match TRBD2. The V and J ends lost 1 base and 4 bases, in that order; junction bases with no gene match: 13. The length of the CDR3 is 19 residues. Germline V gene data show CDR1 as LNHDA and CDR2 as SQIVND (reference sequence). The CDR3 protein is CASSIGSSGRAVVYNEQFF. The DNA of the CDR3 is TGTGCCAGTAGTATAGGATCCAGCGGGAGGGCCGTGGTGTACAATGAGCAGTTCTTC.

The rearrangement links TRBV5-4 to TRBJ2-5; possible D gene TRBD2, 5 bases. The V gene's germline CDR1 is SGHNT and CDR2 YYREEE (reference sequence). V was trimmed by 7 bases and J by 0 bases, leaving 19 bases between them. The CDR3 consists of 16 residues. CDR3 bases: TGTGCCAGCGGCCAAGGCGGAGCGGCCTACCAAGAGACCCAGTACTTC. Translated: CASGQGGAAYQETQYF.

For this clone: The same CDR3 is also encoded by other DNA sequences in this sample. As DNA, the CDR3 is TGTGCCAGCAGCTTGGACAGGGGGCGAGATGAGCAGTTCTTC. The encoded protein is CASSLDRGRDEQFF. The genes are TRBV5-4 and TRBJ2-1, with TRBD1 matching 9 bases. The trim removed 0 bases at V and 8 bases at J, leaving 3 bases unmatched. Germline loops: CDR1 SGHNT, CDR2 YYREEE (reference sequence). This CDR3 is built from 14 residues.

This chain links TRBV5-6 with TRBJ1-5; D remains unclear. Germline V gene data show CDR1 as SGHDT and CDR2 as YYEEEE. The CDR3 is 14 residues long. Trimming left V 2 bases short and J 3 bases short, with 9 bases between. CDR3 bases: TGTGCCAGCAGCTTCTACACTACCAATCAGCCCCAGCATTTT. It specifies CASSFYTTNQPQHF.

The chain has TRBV13 and TRBJ1-2; no reliable D call. CDR3 size: 13 residues. The V gene lost 2 bases and the J gene lost 4 bases, with 8 bases spanning the gap. CDR1 and CDR2 (germline): PRHDT, FYEKMQ (reference sequence). CDR3 sequence: CASSLRDFYGYTF. In DNA, the CDR3 is TGTGCCAGCAGCTTACGGGATTTCTATGGCTACACCTTC.

The V and J genes are TRBV28 and TRBJ1-2; 8 bases are a match to TRBD1. Germline V lookup: CDR1 MDHEN, CDR2 SYDVKM. V dropped 5 bases and J dropped 5; count of bases not matched to a gene: 10. The CDR3 runs to 15 residues. The CDR3 is CASSLFGQGAYGYTF. In DNA, the CDR3 is TGTGCCAGCAGTCTATTCGGACAGGGCGCTTATGGCTACACCTTC.

This chain uses TRBV5-5 with TRBJ2-5; 10 bases match TRBD1. V trimming: 4 bases; J trimming: 2 bases; junction bases outside the gene matches: 5. Germline CDR1 SGHKS, CDR2 YYEKEE (reference sequence). CDR3 length: 15 residues. The CDR3 region is CASSQGTGAQETQYF. In DNA form, the CDR3 reads TGTGCCAGCAGCCAAGGGACAGGGGCTCAAGAGACCCAGTACTTC.

J is TRBJ2-5 and V is TRBV29-1; 10 bases fit TRBD1. V lost 6 bases, J lost 0 bases, and 4 bases stayed unmatched. Per the germline V gene, CDR1 is SQVTM and CDR2 is ANQGSEA. This CDR3 region has 14 residues. CDR3 nucleotide sequence: TGCAGCGTGGACGGACAGGGGGACCAAGAGACCCAGTACTTC. Residues: CSVDGQGDQETQYF.

As concerns this clone: This CDR3 is also generated by other DNA sequences in the sample. The rearrangement joins TRBV11-3 to TRBJ2-7; possible D gene TRBD1, 5 bases. The CDR3 totals 13 residues. Looked up from germline, CDR1 is SGHNT and CDR2 is YENEEA. V was pared by 1 base and J by 6 bases, with 10 bases between. This CDR3 is CASSLGRAGEQYF. The CDR3 DNA follows: TGTGCCAGCAGCTTAGGCAGGGCCGGCGAGCAGTACTTC.

V gene TRBV27 combines with J gene TRBJ2-1, with 8 bases identical to TRBD2. The trim removed 7 bases at V and 1 base at J, leaving 9 bases unmatched. In germline, CDR1 is MNHEY, CDR2 SMNVEV (reference sequence). CDR3 size: 16 residues. CDR3 loop: CASTLMAGGSYNEQFF. The CDR3 bases are TGTGCCAGCACCCTGATGGCGGGAGGTTCCTACAATGAGCAGTTCTTC.

The sample holds one count of this clone. The genes are TRBV5-4 and TRBJ1-2; tentative D call: TRBD1 (5 bases). CDR3 length equals 16 residues. Trimming left V 4 bases short and J 5 bases short, with 21 bases between. The germline gives CDR1 SGHNT, CDR2 YYREEE (reference sequence). The CDR3 sequence is CASSPGGDRPLYGYTF. DNA for the CDR3: TGTGCCAGCAGCCCGGGAGGTGACAGACCTTTGTATGGCTACACCTTC.

This chain connects TRBV7-9 to TRBJ2-1, with 8 bases lining up with TRBD2. Germline lookup yields CDR1 SEHNR and CDR2 FQNEAQ (reference sequence). Trimming took 6 bases from V and 9 from J; bases not matched to a gene: 10. The CDR3 extends over 14 amino acids. DNA for the CDR3: TGTGCCAGCAGGCTGGCGCTAGCGGGCACTGAGCAGTTCTTC. Protein product: CASRLALAGTEQFF.

The J gene is TRBJ2-1, the V gene TRBV6-6; 9 nucleotides align to TRBD1. Looked up from germline, CDR1 is MNHNY and CDR2 is SVGAGI (reference sequence). The CDR3 sequence is 14 residues long. Trimming cost V 6 bases and J 8 bases; bases outside gene matches: 8. The CDR3 nucleotides read TGTGCCAGCAGCCGAGGACAGGGGTCCGATGAGCAGTTCTTC. Protein sequence: CASSRGQGSDEQFF.

As regards this clone: This specimen includes other DNA sequences encoding the same CDR3. The chain joins TRBV5-1 to TRBJ1-1; tentative D call: TRBD1 (6 bases). CDR1 is SGHRS and CDR2 is YFSETQ in the germline V gene. The germline V and J ends were trimmed by 0 bases and 5 bases, with 11 bases remaining between them. This CDR3 is 14 amino acids long. The CDR3 DNA sequence: TGCGCCAGCAGCTTGGGAGGGGGAGATACTGAAGCTTTCTTT. Protein product: CASSLGGGDTEAFF.

The rearrangement joins TRBV6-1 to TRBJ2-7; no clear D. The CDR3 is 15 residues long. The germline V and J ends were trimmed by 6 bases and 4 bases, with 19 bases remaining between them. The germline gives CDR1 MNHNS, CDR2 SASEGT. CDR3 amino acids: CASRETLGAPYEQYF. The CDR3 DNA reads TGTGCCAGCAGGGAAACCCTGGGCGCCCCATACGAGCAGTACTTC.

The genes are TRBV7-9 and TRBJ1-4; tentative D call: TRBD1 (6 bases). The germline V gene encodes CDR1 SEHNR and CDR2 FQNEAQ (reference sequence). Trimming pared 5 bases from V and 7 bases from J, leaving 11 bases between. The CDR3 is 13 residues long. CDR3 loop: CASSLKGGEKLFF. The DNA for the CDR3 is TGTGCCAGCAGCCTTAAGGGGGGTGAAAAACTGTTTTTT.

This clone appeared a single time. The chain combines TRBV7-2 with TRBJ1-1, with D unclear. The CDR3 covers 14 residues. V dropped 4 bases and J dropped 4 bases, with 13 bases sitting between them. Germline V gene lookup returns CDR1 SGHTA and CDR2 FQGNSA. The CDR3 is CASSSRRGSTEAFF. CDR3 nucleotides: TGTGCCAGCAGCTCCCGCCGGGGAAGCACTGAAGCTTTCTTT. Complete variable domain (other parts from reference TRBV7-2 and TRBJ1-1): GAGVSQSPSNKVTEKGKDVELRCDPISGHTALYWYRQSLGQGLEFLIYFQGNSAPDKSGLPSDRFSAERTGGSVSTLTIQRTQQEDSAVYLCASSSRRGSTEAFFGQGTRLTVV.

CDR3 loop: CASSGGTTGNSNQPQHF. The DNA of the CDR3 is TGTGCCAGCAGCGGGGGGACAACAGGGAATAGCAATCAGCCCCAGCATTTT. The chain carries TRBV7-9 and TRBJ1-5; TRBD1 is a possible D gene (6 bases). The germline V gene encodes CDR1 SEHNR and CDR2 FQNEAQ (reference sequence). With 5 bases removed from V and 0 bases from J, the gap between germline ends came to 17 bases. CDR3 size: 17 residues. The whole variable domain, remainder taken from reference TRBV7-9 and TRBJ1-5, is DTGVSQNPRHKITKRGQNVTFRCDPISEHNRLYWYRQTLGQGPEFLTYFQNEAQLEKSRLLSDRFSAERPKGSFSTLEIQRTEQGDSAMYLCASSGGTTGNSNQPQHFGDGTRLSIL.

The rearrangement joins TRBV15 to TRBJ2-5; 8 bases are shared with TRBD2. With V trimmed by 1 base and J by 2 bases, 9 bases remained unmatched. CDR1 and CDR2 from the germline V gene are LNHNV and YYDKDF (reference sequence). The CDR3 is 17 residues long. This CDR3 is CATSRGTETSAQETQYF. The CDR3 DNA reads as TGTGCCACCAGCAGAGGGACAGAGACTAGCGCTCAAGAGACCCAGTACTTC.